Included here is one TCR beta chain sequence, with context. This sample was taken from a study of blood T cell repertoires in COVID-19. With 6 bases removed from V and 4 bases from J, the gap between germline ends came to 9 bases. CDR3 length equals 12 residues. Germline V gene data show CDR1 as MNHEY and CDR2 as SVGAGI. The repertoire was sequenced with immunoSEQ multiplex PCR; TCRdb's copy has only in-frame clones and lacks some. The table lists under 250,000 clones, more than 80% of them singletons. What was sequenced was peripheral blood. This receptor was identified in a man aged 25 to 40 with COVID-19, enrolled during active disease. This chain connects TRBV6-5 to TRBJ1-2; weak D call: TRBD1 (5 bases). DNA of the CDR3: TGTGCCAGCAGCCGCCAGGGCTATGGCTACACCTTC. It translates to CASSRQGYGYTF.